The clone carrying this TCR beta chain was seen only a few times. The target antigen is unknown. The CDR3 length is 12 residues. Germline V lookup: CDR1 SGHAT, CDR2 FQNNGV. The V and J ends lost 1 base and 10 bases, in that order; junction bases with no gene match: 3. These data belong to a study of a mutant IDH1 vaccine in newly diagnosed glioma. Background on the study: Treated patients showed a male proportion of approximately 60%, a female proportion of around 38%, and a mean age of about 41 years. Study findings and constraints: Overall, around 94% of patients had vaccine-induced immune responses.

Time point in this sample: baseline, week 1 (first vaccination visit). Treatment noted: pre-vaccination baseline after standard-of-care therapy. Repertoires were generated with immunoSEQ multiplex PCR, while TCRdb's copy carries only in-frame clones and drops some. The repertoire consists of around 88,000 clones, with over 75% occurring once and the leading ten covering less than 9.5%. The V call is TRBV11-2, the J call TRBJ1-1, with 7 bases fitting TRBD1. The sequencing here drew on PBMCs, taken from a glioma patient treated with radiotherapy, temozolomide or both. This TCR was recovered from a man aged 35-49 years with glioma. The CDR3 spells CASSLGSGGAFF. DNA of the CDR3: TGTGCCAGCAGCTTAGGTTCAGGGGGAGCTTTCTTT.